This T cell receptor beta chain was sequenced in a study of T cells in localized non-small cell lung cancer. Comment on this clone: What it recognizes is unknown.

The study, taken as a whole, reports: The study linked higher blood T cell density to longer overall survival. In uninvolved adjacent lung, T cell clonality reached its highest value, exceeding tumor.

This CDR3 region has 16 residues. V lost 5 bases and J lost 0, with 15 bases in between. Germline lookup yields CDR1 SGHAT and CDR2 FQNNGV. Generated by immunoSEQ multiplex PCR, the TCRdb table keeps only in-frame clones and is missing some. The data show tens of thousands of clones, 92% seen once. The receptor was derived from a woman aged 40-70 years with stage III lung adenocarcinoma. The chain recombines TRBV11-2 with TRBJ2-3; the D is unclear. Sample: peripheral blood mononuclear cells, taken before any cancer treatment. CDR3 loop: CASSPHPVPSTDTQYF. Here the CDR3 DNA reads TGTGCCAGCAGCCCCCACCCGGTCCCTAGCACAGATACGCAGTATTTT.